What follows are 19 T cell receptor beta chains derived from one specimen sequenced in a study of T cell responses to AZD1222 COVID-19 vaccine. Clones were sequenced by immunoSEQ multiplex PCR, and TCRdb holds only the in-frame ones, with some missing. The data contain fewer than 150,000 clones, about nine tenths of them seen just once; the ten biggest clones take up 1.4% to 1.5%. The material was peripheral blood, obtained on day 0 of AZD1222 vaccination. These receptors were collected from an adult in good health.

The rearrangement uses TRBV5-1 and TRBJ2-4, with D maybe TRBD2 (6 bases). V lost 4 bases, J lost 0 bases, and 17 bases lay in between. CDR1 SGHRS and CDR2 YFSETQ come from the germline V gene. The CDR3 is 17 residues long. The CDR3 sequence: CASSPAMTGGAKNIQYF. In DNA, the CDR3 is TGCGCCAGCAGCCCGGCCATGACCGGGGGAGCCAAAAACATTCAGTACTTC.

This chain connects TRBV3-1 (or the pseudogene TRBV3-2) to TRBJ1-2; weak D call: TRBD1 (5 bases). The ends were cut back, 3 bases at V and 2 bases at J, with 16 bases in the middle. CDR1 and CDR2 from the germline V gene are LGHDT and YNNKEL (reference sequence). The CDR3 extends over 16 amino acids. Here the CDR3 reads CASSHRPLGGNYGYTF. The CDR3 DNA follows: TGTGCCAGCAGCCACCGGCCCCTTGGGGGAAACTATGGCTACACCTTC.

This clone was observed a handful of times. This chain links TRBV5-1 with TRBJ1-1; D may be TRBD1 (6 bases). The germline V gene has CDR1 SGHRS and CDR2 YFSETQ. The CDR3 runs 14 residues. V was cut by 4 bases and J by 1 base, with 11 bases left in between. The CDR3 reads CASSPGAPNTEAFF. CDR3 bases: TGCGCCAGCAGCCCGGGGGCTCCGAACACTGAAGCTTTCTTT.

The V call is TRBV19, the J call TRBJ2-3; 9 bases are a match to TRBD2. V shed 5 bases, J shed 0 bases, and the junction held 12 bases outside the gene matches. CDR3 size: 18 residues. The germline V gene has CDR1 LNHDA and CDR2 SQIVND (reference sequence). CDR3: CASSRWLAGLSSTDTQYF. The CDR3 DNA reads TGTGCCAGTAGTCGGTGGCTAGCGGGGCTGTCTAGCACAGATACGCAGTATTTT.

The chain joins TRBV19 to TRBJ2-5, with 8 nucleotides matching TRBD1. Germline lookup yields CDR1 LNHDA and CDR2 SQIVND (reference sequence). This CDR3 comprises 15 residues. V lost 5 bases, J lost 4 bases, and 9 bases stayed unmatched. The CDR3 DNA sequence: TGTGCCAGTAGTCAGGGGGCGAGGTCGCGAGAGACCCAGTACTTC. Translation gives CASSQGARSRETQYF.

V is TRBV7-6 and J is TRBJ2-7; 7 bases match TRBD1. The germline V gene has CDR1 SGHVS and CDR2 FNYEAQ. The junction had 14 bases not matched to a gene; V was cut back by 5 bases and J by 7 bases. The CDR3 runs 15 residues. The CDR3 sequence is CASSERGRMGSEQYF. The CDR3 DNA reads TGTGCCAGCAGCGAAAGGGGGCGTATGGGAAGTGAGCAGTACTTC. Together with reference TRBV7-6 and TRBJ2-7, the CDR3 gives the full variable domain: GAGVSQSPRYKVTKRGQDVALRCDPISGHVSLYWYRQALGQGPEFLTYFNYEAQQDKSGLPNDRFSAERPEGSISTLTIQRTEQRDSAMYRCASSERGRMGSEQYFGPGTRLTVT.

The chain uses TRBV18 and TRBJ1-2; 9 bases match TRBD1. The CDR3 runs to 20 residues. Germline V gives CDR1 KGHSH, CDR2 LQKENI. After removal of 7 bases from V and 0 bases from J, the junction contained 21 bases not matched to a gene. Here the CDR3 reads CASFGEPGPGTGQANYGYTF. CDR3 bases: TGTGCCAGCTTTGGAGAGCCCGGACCCGGGACAGGGCAAGCTAACTATGGCTACACCTTC. Variable domain in full (rest from reference TRBV18 and TRBJ1-2): NAGVMQNPRHLVRRRGQEARLRCSPMKGHSHVYWYRQLPEEGLKFMVYLQKENIIDESGMPKERFSAEFPKEGPSILRIQQVVRGDSAAYFCASFGEPGPGTGQANYGYTFGSGTRLTVV.

As DNA, the CDR3 is TGTGCCAGCAGCCCTATCTCGCCCGCCGGGGCCAACGTCCTGACTTTC. It codes for CASSPISPAGANVLTF. V is TRBV9 and J is TRBJ2-6, with unresolved D. Looked up from germline, CDR1 is SGDLS and CDR2 is YYNGEE. V was clipped by 4 bases and J by 4 bases, with 15 bases between them. CDR3 length: 16 amino acids.

V and J are TRBV6-5 and TRBJ2-7; perhaps TRBD2 as D (5 bases). This CDR3 region has 16 residues. V gave up 4 bases and J gave up 3 bases, with 19 bases separating them. Germline V gene sequence: CDR1 MNHEY, CDR2 SVGAGI. The CDR3 nucleotides read TGTGCCAGCAGTTCACCATCGTCGGGGTGGAACTACGAGCAGTACTTC. Amino acids: CASSSPSSGWNYEQYF.

With respect to this clone: The junction does not match germline at one end; this may be a read error. This rearrangement joins TRBV7-8 to TRBJ2-5; TRBD2 agrees at 7 bases. This CDR3 is 12 amino acids long. The germline gives CDR1 SGHVS, CDR2 FQNEAQ. This CDR3 reads CASSLKSGAQDF. The CDR3 DNA reads TGTGCCAGCAGCCTTAAGAGCGGGGCACAGGACTTC. Looking up the rest from reference TRBV7-8 and TRBJ2-5 gives the full variable domain: GAGVSQSPRYKVAKRGQDVALRCDPISGHVSLFWYQQALGQGPEFLTYFQNEAQLDKSGLPSDRFFAERPEGSVSTLKIQRTQQEDSAVYLCASSLKSGAQDFGPGTRLLVL.

On this clone itself: Germline and junction disagree at one end, which may indicate a read error. The chain is built from TRBV18 and TRBJ2-7; D unresolved. In germline, CDR1 is KGHSH, CDR2 LQKENI. The CDR3 has 12 amino acids. The CDR3 here is CASSPGPLGIDF. DNA for the CDR3: TGTGCCAGCTCACCGGGCCCTTTGGGTATCGACTTC.

The rearrangement uses TRBV5-4 and TRBJ1-3; D gene uncertain. Germline CDR1 is SGHNT and CDR2 is YYREEE (reference sequence). This CDR3 is 12 amino acids long. The V end lost 4 bases, the J end lost 4 bases, and 6 bases lay between the germline ends. The CDR3 reads CASSLRGNTIYF. CDR3 DNA: TGTGCCAGCAGCCTCAGGGGAAACACCATATATTTT.

CDR3 region: CASSGGLAGINEQFF. DNA of the CDR3: TGTGCCAGCAGTGGCGGACTAGCGGGGATCAATGAGCAGTTCTTC. This sequence joins TRBV5-4 and TRBJ2-1, with 12 bases that match TRBD2. The V gene's germline CDR1 is SGHNT and CDR2 YYREEE (reference sequence). The junction had 6 bases not matched to a gene; V was cut back by 5 bases and J by 6 bases. The length of the CDR3 is 15 residues.

This clone was detected only once. The chain couples TRBV19 to TRBJ1-5; maybe TRBD1 (5 bases). The germline V gene has CDR1 LNHDA and CDR2 SQIVND (reference sequence). The CDR3 is made up of 13 amino acids. The CDR3 DNA reads TGTGCTTCTAGGGGTTATAGCAATCAGCCCCAGCATTTT. It is translated as CASRGYSNQPQHF.

V gene TRBV7-2 combines with J gene TRBJ1-6; D remains unclear. Per the germline V gene, CDR1 is SGHTA and CDR2 is FQGNSA. The CDR3 length is 17 residues. Trimming stripped 1 base from V and 0 bases from J, with 10 bases between. The CDR3 nucleotides read TGTGCCAGCAGCTTAGTGTGGCACAGCTCCTATAATTCACCCCTCCACTTT. Residues: CASSLVWHSSYNSPLHF.

The chain carries TRBV4-3 and TRBJ1-1, with D perhaps matching TRBD1 (5 bases). The CDR3 spans 14 residues. In germline, CDR1 is LGHNA, CDR2 YSLEER. V gave up 5 bases and J gave up 1 base, with 11 bases separating them. CDR3 protein: CASSSSGGNTEAFF. DNA of the CDR3: TGCGCCAGCAGCTCCTCCGGGGGGAACACTGAAGCTTTCTTT.

The count of this clone is one. This chain connects TRBV28 to TRBJ2-5; D gene uncertain. The CDR3 is made up of 14 amino acids. Looked up from germline, CDR1 is MDHEN and CDR2 is SYDVKM. With 5 bases removed from V and 5 bases from J, the gap between germline ends came to 15 bases. CDR3 DNA sequence: TGTGCCAGCAGTACGGGTTCCCAGATGGAGACCCAGTACTTC. Translation gives CASSTGSQMETQYF.

The CDR3: CASSSGTGATYEQYF. The CDR3 coding sequence is TGTGCCAGCAGTTCCGGGACAGGGGCCACCTACGAGCAGTACTTC. This rearrangement joins TRBV6-5 to TRBJ2-7, with TRBD1 matching 10 bases. The CDR3 length is 15 residues. Germline lookup yields CDR1 MNHEY and CDR2 SVGAGI. J gave up 2 bases and V 4 bases, and 5 bases lay outside the gene matches.

This clone was seen only a few times. The chain recombines TRBV6-5 with TRBJ1-3, with unresolved D. This CDR3 is built from 13 residues. CDR1 MNHEY and CDR2 SVGAGI come from the germline V gene. V shed 5 bases and J shed 4 bases, with 9 bases lying between them. This chain's CDR3 is CASSPQTGNTIYF. The CDR3 region has the DNA TGTGCCAGCAGTCCCCAGACAGGAAACACCATATATTTT.